These T cell receptor beta chains were read from a single sample in a study of T cell responses to AZD1222 COVID-19 vaccine. This table comes from immunoSEQ multiplex PCR, and its TCRdb copy is limited to in-frame clones, with some not included. The table records 95,000 to 150,000 clones, about 91% of them present only once. This sample comprised peripheral blood, obtained on day 0 of AZD1222 vaccination. These receptors originate from an adult in good health. Each CDR3 is given with its conserved first and last residue. A D gene is named only where the DNA matches it firmly. Clone size is given for some rows only: seen once, a few or many times, or a class if the clone is expanded.

DNA: TGCGCCAGCAGCCAATCCGACCGTCGGAACACTGAAGCTTTCTTT
CDR3: CASSQSDRRNTEAFF
V: TRBV4-1
D: .
J: TRBJ1-1
size: .

DNA: TGTGCCAGCAGCTTGGGAGGGGCCTACGACGAGCAGTACTTC
CDR3: CASSLGGAYDEQYF
V: TRBV7-9
D: TRBD2
J: TRBJ2-7
size: once

DNA: TGTGCCAGTATTTACAGGGAATATTTGCGGAAAGAGACCCAGTACTTC
CDR3: CASIYREYLRKETQYF
V: TRBV19
D: .
J: TRBJ2-5
size: .

DNA: TGTGCCAGCAGTGGTTTAGGTGGCTACACCTTC
CDR3: CASSGLGGYTF
V: TRBV2
D: .
J: TRBJ1-2
size: .

DNA: TGTGCCAGCAGCGACGGTCAAGAGACCCAGTACTTC
CDR3: CASSDGQETQYF
V: TRBV6-5
D: .
J: TRBJ2-5
size: .

DNA: TGTGCCAGCAGTTTGAACCCTGACAGGGAAGCTTTCTTT
CDR3: CASSLNPDREAFF
V: TRBV28
D: .
J: TRBJ1-1
size: .

DNA: TGTGCCAGCAGTTTAAGGGCGGGGGGCTCCTACGAGCAGTACTTC
CDR3: CASSLRAGGSYEQYF
V: TRBV27
D: TRBD2
J: TRBJ2-7
size: .

DNA: TGTGCCAGCAGTTACCTGGCCCCTAGTACAGATACGCAGTATTTT
CDR3: CASSYLAPSTDTQYF
V: TRBV6-5
D: .
J: TRBJ2-3
size: .

DNA: TGTGCCAGCAGCTTGGGGCGCCGGGACCCCCTTTTCGTTCTGAGGTCTCAGCATTTT
CDR3: CASSLGRRDPLFVLRSQHF
V: TRBV5-6
D: .
J: TRBJ1-5
size: .

DNA: TGTGCCAGCAGCTTAGAGCCCAGGGGGAGGAACACTGAAGCTTTCTTT
CDR3: CASSLEPRGRNTEAFF
V: TRBV7-8
D: TRBD1
J: TRBJ1-1
size: .

DNA: TGTGCCAGCAGGAAGACAGGGGCGCGAGGCGGGGAGCTGTTTTTT
CDR3: CASRKTGARGGELFF
V: TRBV6-5
D: TRBD1
J: TRBJ2-2
size: .

DNA: TGCGCCAGCAGCTTGGCACGTTCCAATGGCTACACCTTC
CDR3: CASSLARSNGYTF
V: TRBV5-1
D: .
J: TRBJ1-2
size: .

DNA: TGTGCCAGCAGTTTGCGGGAGGGCACTGAAGCTTTCTTT
CDR3: CASSLREGTEAFF
V: TRBV27
D: .
J: TRBJ1-1
size: .

DNA: TGTGCCAGCAGCCCCCGACTAGCGGGGGTTAAAGAGACCCAGTACTTC
CDR3: CASSPRLAGVKETQYF
V: TRBV11-3
D: TRBD2
J: TRBJ2-5
size: few

DNA: TGTGCCAGCAGCGACGACTCCTACACTGAAGCTTTCTTT
CDR3: CASSDDSYTEAFF
V: TRBV4-2
D: .
J: TRBJ1-1
size: once

DNA: TGTGCCAGCGGCAAGTCGAGAGTGGGGGGCACAGATACGCAGTATTTT
CDR3: CASGKSRVGGTDTQYF
V: TRBV3-1/TRBV3-2
D: .
J: TRBJ2-3
size: .

DNA: TGTGCCAGCAGACCGACTAGTTTAACAGATACGCAGTATTTT
CDR3: CASRPTSLTDTQYF
V: TRBV7-2
D: .
J: TRBJ2-3
size: .

DNA: TGTGCCAGCAGTCCCCAGGGACATCAGCCCCAGCATTTT
CDR3: CASSPQGHQPQHF
V: TRBV12-3/TRBV12-4
D: .
J: TRBJ1-5
size: .

DNA: TGTGCCACGGAGAACTCCTACAATGAGCAGTTCTTC
CDR3: CATENSYNEQFF
V: TRBV24-1
D: .
J: TRBJ2-1
size: .

DNA: TGTGCCAGCAGTTACTCCCAACCCCACAGGGAGGGCTACACCTTC
CDR3: CASSYSQPHREGYTF
V: TRBV6-5
D: .
J: TRBJ1-2
size: .

DNA: TGTGCCAGCAGTCCGGTGGCAGGGACTGGGGCCAACGTCCTGACTTTC
CDR3: CASSPVAGTGANVLTF
V: TRBV6-4
D: .
J: TRBJ2-6
size: .

DNA: TGTGCCAGCAGTTCCAGTCGGGGGGCGCGGGAAAAACTGTTTTTT
CDR3: CASSSSRGAREKLFF
V: TRBV6-5
D: .
J: TRBJ1-4
size: once

DNA: TGTGCCAGCAGCGTAGAGGGGGACCCCAATCAGCCCCAGCATTTT
CDR3: CASSVEGDPNQPQHF
V: TRBV9
D: .
J: TRBJ1-5
size: .

DNA: TGTGCCAGCAGCTCCCAAGCAGGGGGCGAAGCTTTCTTT
CDR3: CASSSQAGGEAFF
V: TRBV7-9
D: TRBD1
J: TRBJ1-1
size: .

DNA: TGTGCCAGCTCACCATACAACGACAGATATGGCTACACCTTC
CDR3: CASSPYNDRYGYTF
V: TRBV18
D: .
J: TRBJ1-2
size: .

DNA: TGCAGCGTCCCCAAATCGGGGGGATCTAACACCGGGGAGCTGTTTTTT
CDR3: CSVPKSGGSNTGELFF
V: TRBV29-1
D: TRBD2
J: TRBJ2-2
size: .

DNA: TGTGCCAGCAGCCTTGGGACATCTGGCACCGGGGAGCTGTTTTTT
CDR3: CASSLGTSGTGELFF
V: TRBV11-2
D: .
J: TRBJ2-2
size: .

DNA: TGTGCCAGCAGCCTGTTCCATTCACCCCTCCACTTT
CDR3: CASSLFHSPLHF
V: TRBV3-1/TRBV3-2
D: .
J: TRBJ1-6
size: .

DNA: TGTGCCAGCCGCACTCTAGCGGGGGGGAGCAATGAGCAGTTCTTC
CDR3: CASRTLAGGSNEQFF
V: TRBV27
D: TRBD2
J: TRBJ2-1
size: .

DNA: TGTGCCAGCAGGGAGACAGGCTACGAGCAGTACTTC
CDR3: CASRETGYEQYF
V: TRBV2
D: .
J: TRBJ2-7
size: few

DNA: TGCGCCAGCAGCTTGGTAGGAGAGAACACTGAAGCTTTCTTT
CDR3: CASSLVGENTEAFF
V: TRBV5-1
D: .
J: TRBJ1-1
size: .

DNA: TGCGCCAGCAGCCAAGATTGGGTGGCCGATGAAAAACTGTTTTTT
CDR3: CASSQDWVADEKLFF
V: TRBV4-3
D: .
J: TRBJ1-4
size: .

DNA: TGTGCCAGCAGCCAAGATTCGGGGTCACCCCTCCACTTT
CDR3: CASSQDSGSPLHF
V: TRBV3-1/TRBV3-2
D: .
J: TRBJ1-6
size: .

DNA: TGCAGTGCTAGTCCCCCGGCGCGGGGGAGAGAGACCCAGTACTTC
CDR3: CSASPPARGRETQYF
V: TRBV20-1
D: TRBD2
J: TRBJ2-5
size: once

DNA: TGCAGTGCTAGTCTATCAGGGATGGGGACTGAAGCTTTCTTT
CDR3: CSASLSGMGTEAFF
V: TRBV20-1
D: .
J: TRBJ1-1
size: .

DNA: TGTGCCACCAGCTTACGTTGGGGAGAGCCCGAGGACTATGGCTACACCTTC
CDR3: CATSLRWGEPEDYGYTF
V: TRBV15
D: .
J: TRBJ1-2
size: .

DNA: TGTGCCAGCAGTGAACACCCGGAGGGAAGTTCTGGGGCCAACGTCCTGACTTTC
CDR3: CASSEHPEGSSGANVLTF
V: TRBV6-4
D: .
J: TRBJ2-6
size: .

DNA: TGTGCCAGCAGTTACTCATGGGGGGGCAAGGACAATGAGCAGTTCTTC
CDR3: CASSYSWGGKDNEQFF
V: TRBV6-5
D: .
J: TRBJ2-1
size: once

DNA: TGTGCCAGCAGCCCCCTGGACAGGGGTTATTCACCCCTCCACTTT
CDR3: CASSPLDRGYSPLHF
V: TRBV11-1
D: TRBD1
J: TRBJ1-6
size: .

DNA: TGTGCCAGCAGCTCCCGACAGGGTAATTCACCCCTCCACTTT
CDR3: CASSSRQGNSPLHF
V: TRBV9
D: TRBD1
J: TRBJ1-6
size: .

DNA: TGTGCCAGCAGTCGAGGGAATGAAAAACTGTTTTTT
CDR3: CASSRGNEKLFF
V: TRBV2
D: .
J: TRBJ1-4
size: .

DNA: TGTGCCAGCGCTTTCCTCTATGGGTACACCTTC
CDR3: CASAFLYGYTF
V: TRBV25-1
D: .
J: TRBJ1-2
size: .

DNA: TGCGCCAGCAGCCAAGTGGTCGCAAGCTCCTACGAGCAGTACTTC
CDR3: CASSQVVASSYEQYF
V: TRBV4-3
D: .
J: TRBJ2-7
size: few

DNA: TGTGCCAGCAGTTTGGACAGGGACTATGGCTACACCTTC
CDR3: CASSLDRDYGYTF
V: TRBV6-5
D: TRBD1
J: TRBJ1-2
size: once

DNA: TGTGCCAGCAGCCCCCAAGGCGGACAGGGGAACACCGGGGAGCTGTTTTTT
CDR3: CASSPQGGQGNTGELFF
V: TRBV7-3
D: TRBD1
J: TRBJ2-2
size: few

DNA: TGTGCCAGCAGTCCGAGCAACACCATATATTTT
CDR3: CASSPSNTIYF
V: TRBV12-3/TRBV12-4
D: .
J: TRBJ1-3
size: .

DNA: TGTGCCAGCCGGGACAGGGTCACAGATACGCAGTATTTT
CDR3: CASRDRVTDTQYF
V: TRBV6-5
D: TRBD1
J: TRBJ2-3
size: .

DNA: TGTGCCAGCAGGGCCCGGTTAGAGCAGTACTTC
CDR3: CASRARLEQYF
V: TRBV12-3/TRBV12-4
D: .
J: TRBJ2-7
size: .

DNA: TGTGCCAGCACCCAGGGAGGAGCTGAAGCTTTCTTT
CDR3: CASTQGGAEAFF
V: TRBV6-5
D: .
J: TRBJ1-1
size: .

DNA: TGTGCCAGCAGCGCGTCCAGAGACGGGGAGCTGTTTTTT
CDR3: CASSASRDGELFF
V: TRBV7-2
D: .
J: TRBJ2-2
size: .

DNA: TGTGCCAGCAGCATGACATCAAATTCACCCCTCCACTTT
CDR3: CASSMTSNSPLHF
V: TRBV11-1
D: .
J: TRBJ1-6
size: .

DNA: TGCGCCAGCAGCCTCGCAGAAGGGGCCGGCTACGAGCAGTACTTC
CDR3: CASSLAEGAGYEQYF
V: TRBV5-1
D: .
J: TRBJ2-7
size: .

DNA: TGTGCCAGTGGCGAACTAGCGGGAAACACCGGGGAGCTGTTTTTT
CDR3: CASGELAGNTGELFF
V: TRBV28
D: TRBD2
J: TRBJ2-2
size: .

DNA: TGTGCCAGCATGGAACTCTCTTTCGGTAATTCACCCCTCCACTTT
CDR3: CASMELSFGNSPLHF
V: TRBV6-5
D: .
J: TRBJ1-6
size: .

DNA: TGTGCCATCATTCCCACAGGGAACTCTGGAAACACCATATATTTT
CDR3: CAIIPTGNSGNTIYF
V: TRBV10-3
D: .
J: TRBJ1-3
size: once